Reported below is one T cell receptor beta chain. Its antigen is still unknown. MiXCR was run by TCRdb on the 5' RACE reads, yielding one entry per CDR3 protein. The table has under 300,000 distinct CDR3 sequences, approximately 8.4% seen once. Losses at the gene ends were 3 bases for V and 0 bases for J; bases not matched to a gene: 4. This CDR3 has 16 amino acids. Germline CDR1 and CDR2: LGHNA and YSLEER. The data derive from a study of T-cell memory formation after mild COVID-19. Study results and caveats: CD4+ contracting clones lay mainly in CM and EM, CD8+ ones in EMRA.

V usage is TRBV4-3 and J usage is TRBJ1-3, with 8 bases that match TRBD1. The sequence came from a man aged 18 to 29 who had mild COVID-19 (a few samples of this study predate the infection). Cell type and time point are not known. The source material was PBMCs or a T cell subset sorted from them (not recorded which). The CDR3 DNA sequence: TGCGCCAGCAGCCAGGCAGGGGGCAGCTCTGGAAACACCATATATTTT. It specifies CASSQAGGSSGNTIYF.